The present TCR beta chain was sequenced within a study of T cell responses to AZD1222 COVID-19 vaccine. Study-wide results and limits: Spike-specific TCR breadth and depth rose after two AZD1222 doses. With dominance at 160-218 and 743-854, vaccine-associated CD4 TCRs spanned spike.

There are 15 residues in the CDR3. Trimming cost V 0 bases and J 0 bases, with 11 bases left between them. The V gene's germline CDR1 is GTSNPN and CDR2 SVGIG (reference sequence). In this sample, this clone turned up a few times. Its target is unknown. The method was immunoSEQ multiplex PCR; TCRdb's version includes in-frame clones alone and lacks a portion of them. The top ten clones hold around 4.5% of a sample with 90,000 to 120,000 clones, roughly 87% of them seen once. The V gene is TRBV30, the J gene TRBJ1-1; possibly TRBD1 for D (5 bases). The origin of this receptor is an adult in good health. The starting material was peripheral blood, obtained on day 0 of AZD1222 vaccination. DNA for the CDR3: TGTGCCTGGAGTGTAAGGGCAGGGATGAACACTGAAGCTTTCTTT. Protein product: CAWSVRAGMNTEAFF.